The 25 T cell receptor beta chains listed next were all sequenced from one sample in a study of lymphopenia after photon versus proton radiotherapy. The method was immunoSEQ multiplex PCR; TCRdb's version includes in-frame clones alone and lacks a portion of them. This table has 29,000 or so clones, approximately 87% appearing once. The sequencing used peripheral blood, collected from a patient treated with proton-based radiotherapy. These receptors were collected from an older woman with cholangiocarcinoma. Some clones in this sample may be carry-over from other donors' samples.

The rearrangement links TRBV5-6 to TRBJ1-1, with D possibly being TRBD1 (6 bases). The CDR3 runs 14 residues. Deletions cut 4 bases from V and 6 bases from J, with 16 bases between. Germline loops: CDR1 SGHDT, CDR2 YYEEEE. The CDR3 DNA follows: TGTGCCAGCAGCAGGAGGACAGACGGCGCTGAAGCTTTCTTT. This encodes CASSRRTDGAEAFF.

The CDR3 DNA reads TGTGCCACCAGCAGGGGGGGAGACCCCACCGCCTATGGCTACACCTTC. Translating gives CATSRGGDPTAYGYTF. The chain combines TRBV15 with TRBJ1-2, with D perhaps matching TRBD1 (5 bases). Germline-derived CDR1 and CDR2 are LNHNV and YYDKDF (reference sequence). V gave up 3 bases and J gave up 4 bases, with 18 bases separating them. The CDR3 is 16 residues long.

The CDR3 protein is CASRDDRGSTEAFF. The DNA of the CDR3 is TGCGCCAGCAGGGACGACAGGGGGTCGACTGAAGCTTTCTTT. The chain links TRBV5-1 to TRBJ1-1; 9 bases match TRBD1. The V and J ends lost 5 bases and 5 bases, in that order; junction bases with no gene match: 7. Germline V gives CDR1 SGHRS, CDR2 YFSETQ. There are 14 residues in the CDR3.

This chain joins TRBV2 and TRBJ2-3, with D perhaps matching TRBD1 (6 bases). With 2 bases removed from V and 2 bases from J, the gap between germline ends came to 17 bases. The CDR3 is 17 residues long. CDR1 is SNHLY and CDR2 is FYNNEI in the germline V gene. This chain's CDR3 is CASSEPLGHILTDTQYF. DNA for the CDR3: TGTGCCAGCAGTGAACCTCTGGGACACATTCTCACAGATACGCAGTATTTT.

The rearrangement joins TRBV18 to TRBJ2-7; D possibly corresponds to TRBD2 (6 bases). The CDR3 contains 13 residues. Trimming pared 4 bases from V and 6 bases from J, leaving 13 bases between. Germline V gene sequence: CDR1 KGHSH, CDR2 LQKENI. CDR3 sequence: CASSLTTSGEQYF. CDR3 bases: TGTGCCAGCTCACTTACGACTAGTGGCGAGCAGTACTTC.

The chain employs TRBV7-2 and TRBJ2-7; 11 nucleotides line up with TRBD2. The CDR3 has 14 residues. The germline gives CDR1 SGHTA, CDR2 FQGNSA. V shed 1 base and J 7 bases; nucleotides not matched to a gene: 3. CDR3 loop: CASSLVAGGVEQYF. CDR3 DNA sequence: TGTGCCAGCAGCTTAGTAGCGGGGGGGGTGGAGCAGTACTTC. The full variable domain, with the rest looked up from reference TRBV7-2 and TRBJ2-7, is GAGVSQSPSNKVTEKGKDVELRCDPISGHTALYWYRQSLGQGLEFLIYFQGNSAPDKSGLPSDRFSAERTGGSVSTLTIQRTQQEDSAVYLCASSLVAGGVEQYFGPGTRLTVT.

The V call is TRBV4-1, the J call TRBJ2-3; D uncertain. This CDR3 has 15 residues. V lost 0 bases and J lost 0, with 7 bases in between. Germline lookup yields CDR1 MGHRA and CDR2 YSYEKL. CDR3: CASSQELRSTDTQYF. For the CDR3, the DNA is TGCGCCAGCAGCCAAGAATTGAGGAGCACAGATACGCAGTATTTT.

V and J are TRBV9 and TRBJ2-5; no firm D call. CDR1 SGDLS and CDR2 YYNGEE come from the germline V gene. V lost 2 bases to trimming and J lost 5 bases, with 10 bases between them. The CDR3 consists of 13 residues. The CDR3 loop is CASSVGFRETQYF. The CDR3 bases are TGTGCCAGCAGCGTTGGTTTTCGCGAGACCCAGTACTTC.

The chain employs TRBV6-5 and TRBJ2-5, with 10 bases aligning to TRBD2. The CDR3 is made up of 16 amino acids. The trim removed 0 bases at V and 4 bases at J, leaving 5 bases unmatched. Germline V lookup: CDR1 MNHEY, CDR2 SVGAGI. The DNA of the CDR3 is TGTGCCAGCAGTTACTCTACTAGCGGGATGCTAGAGACCCAGTACTTC. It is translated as CASSYSTSGMLETQYF.

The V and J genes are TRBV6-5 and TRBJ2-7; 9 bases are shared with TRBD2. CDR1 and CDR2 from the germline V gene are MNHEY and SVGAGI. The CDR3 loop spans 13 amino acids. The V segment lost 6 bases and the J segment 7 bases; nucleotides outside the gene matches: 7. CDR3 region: CASRLGLAREQYF. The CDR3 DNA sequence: TGTGCCAGCAGACTCGGACTAGCGAGGGAGCAGTACTTC.

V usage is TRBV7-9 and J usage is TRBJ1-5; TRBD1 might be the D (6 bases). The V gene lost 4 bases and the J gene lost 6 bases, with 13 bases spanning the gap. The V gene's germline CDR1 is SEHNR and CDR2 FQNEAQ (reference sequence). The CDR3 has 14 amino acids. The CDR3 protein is CASSSTNRAQPQHF. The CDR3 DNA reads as TGTGCCAGCAGCTCCACCAACAGGGCTCAGCCCCAGCATTTT.

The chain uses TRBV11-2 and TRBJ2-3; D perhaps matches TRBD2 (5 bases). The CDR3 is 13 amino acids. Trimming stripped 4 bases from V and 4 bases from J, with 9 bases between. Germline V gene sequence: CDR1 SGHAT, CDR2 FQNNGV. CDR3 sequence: CASSSGISDTQYF. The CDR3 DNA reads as TGTGCCAGCAGCTCGGGGATCTCAGATACGCAGTATTTT.

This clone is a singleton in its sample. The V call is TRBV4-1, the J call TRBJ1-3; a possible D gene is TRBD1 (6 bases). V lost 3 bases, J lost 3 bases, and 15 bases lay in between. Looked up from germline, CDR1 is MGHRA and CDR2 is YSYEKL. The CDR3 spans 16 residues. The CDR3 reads CASSQAPGQFGNTIYF. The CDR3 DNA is TGCGCCAGCAGCCAGGCCCCTGGACAGTTTGGAAACACCATATATTTT.

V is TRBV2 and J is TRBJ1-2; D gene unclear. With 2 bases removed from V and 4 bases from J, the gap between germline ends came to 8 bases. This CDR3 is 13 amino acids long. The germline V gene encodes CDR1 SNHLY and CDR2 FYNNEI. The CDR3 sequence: CASSEKNVYGYTF. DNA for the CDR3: TGTGCCAGCAGTGAAAAGAACGTCTATGGCTACACCTTC.

The chain's CDR3 is CASSLPGASGGEETQYF. Here the CDR3 DNA reads TGCGCCAGCAGCTTGCCCGGGGCTAGCGGGGGGGAAGAGACCCAGTACTTC. The V and J genes are TRBV5-1 and TRBJ2-5; 12 nucleotides line up with TRBD2. After removal of 1 base from V and 3 bases from J, the junction contained 7 bases not matched to a gene. Germline V gene sequence: CDR1 SGHRS, CDR2 YFSETQ. CDR3 length: 17 residues.

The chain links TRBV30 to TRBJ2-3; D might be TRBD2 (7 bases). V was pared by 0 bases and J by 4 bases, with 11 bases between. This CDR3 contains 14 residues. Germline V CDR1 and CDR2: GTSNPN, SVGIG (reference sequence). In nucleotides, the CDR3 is TGTGCCTGGAGTGTGGGGGGGGCGTCAGATACGCAGTATTTT. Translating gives CAWSVGGASDTQYF.

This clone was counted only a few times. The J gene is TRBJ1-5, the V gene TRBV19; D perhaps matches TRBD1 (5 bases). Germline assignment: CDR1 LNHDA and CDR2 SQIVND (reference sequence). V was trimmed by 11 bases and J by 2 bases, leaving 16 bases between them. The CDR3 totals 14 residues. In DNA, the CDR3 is TGTGCCGTTGCGATTCAGGGTGGCAATCAGCCCCAGCATTTT. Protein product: CAVAIQGGNQPQHF.

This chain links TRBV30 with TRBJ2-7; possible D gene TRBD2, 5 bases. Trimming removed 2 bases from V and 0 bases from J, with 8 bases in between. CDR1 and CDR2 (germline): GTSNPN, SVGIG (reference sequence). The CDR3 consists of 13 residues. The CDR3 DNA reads TGTGCCTGGAGTCTGGGGAGCTCCTACGAGCAGTACTTC. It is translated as CAWSLGSSYEQYF.

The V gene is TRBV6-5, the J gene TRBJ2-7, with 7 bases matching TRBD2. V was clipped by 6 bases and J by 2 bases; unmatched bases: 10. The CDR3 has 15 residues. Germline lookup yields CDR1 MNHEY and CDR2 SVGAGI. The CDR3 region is CASRRRERATYEQYF. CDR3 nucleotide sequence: TGTGCCAGCAGACGGCGGGAGCGCGCTACCTACGAGCAGTACTTC.

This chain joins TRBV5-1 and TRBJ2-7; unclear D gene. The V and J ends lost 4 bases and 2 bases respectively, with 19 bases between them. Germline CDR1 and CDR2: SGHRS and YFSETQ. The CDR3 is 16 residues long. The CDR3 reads CASSPRALLGTYEQYF. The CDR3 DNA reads TGCGCCAGCAGCCCTAGGGCCCTTTTGGGAACCTACGAGCAGTACTTC.

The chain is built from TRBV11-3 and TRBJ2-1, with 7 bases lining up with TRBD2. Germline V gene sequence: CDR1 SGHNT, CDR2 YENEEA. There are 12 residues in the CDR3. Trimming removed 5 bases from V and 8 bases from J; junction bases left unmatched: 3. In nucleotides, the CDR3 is TGTGCCAGCAGCCACACTAGCGATGAGCAGTTCTTC. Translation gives CASSHTSDEQFF.

DNA of the CDR3: TGCGCCAGCAGCTTGGAGGCGGGGAGAACCTACGAGCAGTACTTC. Residues: CASSLEAGRTYEQYF. The gene calls are TRBV5-1 and TRBJ2-7, with D perhaps matching TRBD2 (6 bases). V lost 0 bases and J 2 bases, leaving 12 bases between the germline ends. Germline CDR1 and CDR2: SGHRS and YFSETQ. The CDR3 length is 15 residues.

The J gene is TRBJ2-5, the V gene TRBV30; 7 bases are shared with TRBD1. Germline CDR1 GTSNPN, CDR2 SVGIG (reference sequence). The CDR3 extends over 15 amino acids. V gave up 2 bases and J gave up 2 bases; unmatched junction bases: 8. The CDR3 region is CAWSSFRGRQETQYF. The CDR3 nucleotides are TGTGCCTGGAGTAGCTTTAGGGGGCGTCAAGAGACCCAGTACTTC. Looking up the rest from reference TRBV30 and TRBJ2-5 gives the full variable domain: SQTIHQWPATLVQPVGSPLSLECTVEGTSNPNLYWYRQAAGRGLQLLFYSVGIGQISSEVPQNLSASRPQDRQFILSSKKLLLSDSGFYLCAWSSFRGRQETQYFGPGTRLLVL.

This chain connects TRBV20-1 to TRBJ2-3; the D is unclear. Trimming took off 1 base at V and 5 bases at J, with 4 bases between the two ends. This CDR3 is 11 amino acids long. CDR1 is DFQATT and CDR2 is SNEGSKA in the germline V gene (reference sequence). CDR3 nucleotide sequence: TGCAGTGCTAGAGGCGGAGATACGCAGTATTTT. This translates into CSARGGDTQYF.

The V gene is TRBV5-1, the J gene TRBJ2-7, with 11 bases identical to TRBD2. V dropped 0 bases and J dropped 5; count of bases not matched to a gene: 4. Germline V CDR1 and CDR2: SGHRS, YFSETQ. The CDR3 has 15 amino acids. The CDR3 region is CASSLVAGGPDEQYF. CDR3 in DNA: TGCGCCAGCAGCTTGGTAGCGGGAGGGCCTGACGAGCAGTACTTC.